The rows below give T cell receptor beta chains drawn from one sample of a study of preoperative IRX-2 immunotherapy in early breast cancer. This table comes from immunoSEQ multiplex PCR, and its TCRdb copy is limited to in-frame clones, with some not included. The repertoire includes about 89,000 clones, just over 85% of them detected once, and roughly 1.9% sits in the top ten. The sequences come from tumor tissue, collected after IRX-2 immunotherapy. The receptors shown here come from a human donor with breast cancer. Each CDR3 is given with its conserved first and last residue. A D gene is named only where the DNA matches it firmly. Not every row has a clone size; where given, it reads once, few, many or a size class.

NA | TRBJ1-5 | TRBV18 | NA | CASSPVGAPQHF | TGTGCCAGCTCACCGGTCGGTGCGCCCCAGCATTTT
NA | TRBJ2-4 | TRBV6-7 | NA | CASSSPGTAKNIQYF | TGTGCCAGCAGTTCACCAGGGACGGCCAAAAACATTCAGTACTTC
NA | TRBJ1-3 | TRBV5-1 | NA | CASSLRTPGNTIYF | TGCGCCAGCAGCCTACGGACGCCTGGAAACACCATATATTTT
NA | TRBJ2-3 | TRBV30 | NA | CAWSVLVDTQYF | TGTGCCTGGAGTGTTTTGGTGGATACGCAGTATTTT
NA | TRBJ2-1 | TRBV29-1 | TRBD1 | CSVGQGRGNEQFF | TGCAGCGTGGGACAGGGAAGGGGGAATGAGCAGTTCTTC
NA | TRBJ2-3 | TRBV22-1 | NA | CATIRAASTDTQYF | TGTGCCACCATTAGGGCAGCTAGCACAGATACGCAGTATTTT
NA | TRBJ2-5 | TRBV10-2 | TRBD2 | CASSESGLAGVETQYF | TGCGCCAGCAGTGAGTCGGGACTAGCGGGCGTGGAGACCCAGTACTTC
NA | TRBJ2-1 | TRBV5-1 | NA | CASSLGTTITNEQFF | TGCGCCAGCAGCTTGGGGACTACTATAACCAATGAGCAGTTCTTC
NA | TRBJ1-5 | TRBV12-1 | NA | CASSLPLTGGRNQPQHF | TGTGCCAGCAGCCTTCCGCTAACAGGGGGACGAAATCAGCCCCAGCATTTT
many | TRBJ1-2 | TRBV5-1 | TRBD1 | CASSLGWAGTEQYGYTF | TGCGCCAGCAGCTTGGGATGGGCCGGGACAGAGCAATATGGCTACACCTTC
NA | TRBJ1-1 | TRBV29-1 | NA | CSVDAENTEAFF | TGCAGCGTTGACGCGGAGAACACTGAAGCTTTCTTT
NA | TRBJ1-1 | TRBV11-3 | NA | CASSRTRGGGTEAFF | TGTGCCAGCAGCCGAACTCGCGGGGGTGGGACTGAAGCTTTCTTT
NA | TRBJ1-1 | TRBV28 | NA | CASSRSPILVNTEAFF | TGTGCCAGCAGCCGCAGTCCCATTTTAGTAAACACTGAAGCTTTCTTT
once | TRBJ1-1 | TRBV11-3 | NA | CASSYDSENTEAFF | TGTGCCAGCAGCTACGACAGTGAGAACACTGAAGCTTTCTTT
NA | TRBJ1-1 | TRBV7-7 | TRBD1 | CASSPVGGNTEAFF | TGTGCCAGCAGCCCCGTAGGGGGCAACACTGAAGCTTTCTTT
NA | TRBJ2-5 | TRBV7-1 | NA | CASTEGVLGETQYF | TGTGCCAGCACCGAAGGGGTATTGGGAGAGACCCAGTACTTC
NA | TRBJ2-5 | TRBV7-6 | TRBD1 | CASSLGTEEWETQYF | TGTGCTAGCAGCTTAGGGACAGAAGAATGGGAGACCCAGTACTTC
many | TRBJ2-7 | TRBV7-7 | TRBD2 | CASSQTTSGGREQYF | TGTGCCAGCAGCCAGACGACTAGCGGGGGGCGAGAGCAGTACTTC
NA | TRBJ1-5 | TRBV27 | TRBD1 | CATSDRTGGRQPQHF | TGTGCCACCAGTGATCGGACAGGGGGCCGGCAGCCCCAGCATTTT
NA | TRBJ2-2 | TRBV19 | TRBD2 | CASSPLLAGGTGELFF | TGTGCCAGTAGTCCTCTGTTGGCGGGAGGTACCGGGGAGCTGTTTTTT
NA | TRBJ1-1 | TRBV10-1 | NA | CASSVQTETEAFF | TGCGCCAGCAGTGTTCAAACGGAGACTGAAGCTTTCTTT
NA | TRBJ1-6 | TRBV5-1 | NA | CASSSGQGPGSPLHF | TGCGCCAGCAGCTCAGGGCAGGGTCCTGGGTCACCCCTCCACTTT
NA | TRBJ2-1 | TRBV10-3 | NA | CASSEIELHEQFF | TGTGCCAGCAGTGAGATTGAGTTGCACGAGCAGTTCTTC
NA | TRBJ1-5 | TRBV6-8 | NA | CASKFAGPVSNQPQHF | TGTGCCAGCAAATTTGCCGGGCCAGTAAGCAATCAGCCCCAGCATTTT
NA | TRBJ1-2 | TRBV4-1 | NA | CASSQVVRENHGYTF | TGCGCCAGCAGCCAAGTGGTCAGGGAGAACCATGGCTACACCTTC
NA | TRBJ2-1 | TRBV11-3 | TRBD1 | CASSSWTGPNEQFF | TGTGCCAGCAGCTCATGGACAGGCCCCAATGAGCAGTTCTTC
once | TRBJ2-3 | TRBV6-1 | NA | CASSEEGTDTQYF | TGTGCCAGCAGTGAAGAGGGGACAGATACGCAGTATTTT
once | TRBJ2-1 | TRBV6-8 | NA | CASSYVTGDNEQFF | TGTGCCAGCAGTTACGTGACAGGAGACAATGAGCAGTTCTTC
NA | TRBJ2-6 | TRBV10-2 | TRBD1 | CASSTGGSGANVLTF | TGCGCCAGCTCGACAGGGGGCTCTGGGGCCAACGTCCTGACTTTC
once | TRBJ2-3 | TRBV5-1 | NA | CASSLALRGLVDTQYF | TGCGCCAGCAGCTTGGCCTTGCGGGGGCTTGTAGATACGCAGTATTTT
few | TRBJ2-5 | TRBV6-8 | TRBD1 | CAIRNDRGEETQYF | TGTGCCATCAGGAACGACAGGGGGGAAGAGACCCAGTACTTC
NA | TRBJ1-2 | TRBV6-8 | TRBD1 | CASSKDRARTNYGYTF | TGTGCCAGCAGTAAAGACAGGGCAAGGACTAACTATGGCTACACCTTC
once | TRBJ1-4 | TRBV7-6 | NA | CASSLEGWPPELFF | TGTGCCAGCAGCTTGGAAGGGTGGCCCCCGGAACTGTTTTTT
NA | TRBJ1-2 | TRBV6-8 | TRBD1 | CASSGGTANYGYTF | TGTGCCAGCAGTGGAGGGACAGCTAACTATGGCTACACCTTC
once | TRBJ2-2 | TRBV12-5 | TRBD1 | CASGLTTGRWTGELFF | TGTGCTAGTGGTTTGACGACAGGGCGGTGGACCGGGGAGCTGTTTTTT
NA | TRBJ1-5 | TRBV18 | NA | CASSSGTGNQPQHF | TGTGCCAGCTCAAGCGGGACGGGCAATCAGCCCCAGCATTTT
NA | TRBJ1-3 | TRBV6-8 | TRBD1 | CASSRGQVGNTIYF | TGTGCCAGCAGTCGCGGACAGGTTGGAAACACCATATATTTT
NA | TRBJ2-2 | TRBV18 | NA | CASSPGAGGELFF | TGTGCCAGCTCACCGGGGGCTGGCGGGGAGCTGTTTTTT